The 11 T cell receptor beta chains below all came from one sample that was sequenced in a study of radiation and T cells in renal cell carcinoma. Profiling relied on immunoSEQ multiplex PCR, and the TCRdb table lists in-frame clones only, not all of them. Here the sample spans about 130,000 clones, 88% being singletons. Specified time point: blood 2 weeks post-SBRT. The sample's treatment: 15 Gy SBRT to primary tumor, nephrectomy 4 weeks later. The source was blood, collected from a patient whose treatment included radiotherapy and nephrectomy. The receptors derive from a woman aged 70-85 years with renal cell carcinoma.

The chain recombines TRBV6-5 with TRBJ1-5, with a tentative D call TRBD1 (6 bases). This CDR3 contains 14 residues. The ends were cut back, 4 bases at V and 4 bases at J, with 11 bases in the middle. Germline loops: CDR1 MNHEY, CDR2 SVGAGI. In DNA, the CDR3 is TGTGCCAGCAGTTTAACAGGGCAAAATCAGCCCCAGCATTTT. Its translation is CASSLTGQNQPQHF.

The chain employs TRBV5-4 and TRBJ2-5; tentatively, D is TRBD1 or TRBD2 (5 bases each). The CDR3 totals 15 residues. V was clipped by 4 bases and J by 5 bases, with 18 bases between them. Germline CDR1 SGHNT, CDR2 YYREEE (reference sequence). CDR3 sequence: CASSPGVGEHETQYF. The CDR3 DNA follows: TGTGCCAGCAGCCCCGGTGTAGGGGAGCACGAGACCCAGTACTTC. Together with reference TRBV5-4 and TRBJ2-5, the CDR3 gives the full variable domain: ETGVTQSPTHLIKTRGQQVTLRCSSQSGHNTVSWYQQALGQGPQFIFQYYREEENGRGNFPPRFSGLQFPNYSSELNVNALELDDSALYLCASSPGVGEHETQYFGPGTRLLVL.

The rearrangement uses TRBV18 and TRBJ1-2; 7 nucleotides line up with TRBD1. Germline V gene lookup returns CDR1 KGHSH and CDR2 LQKENI. This CDR3 has 14 amino acids. Trimming at V came to 3 bases and at J to 0 bases, leaving 1 base not matched to a gene. The CDR3 DNA reads TGTGCCAGCTCACCGGGACAGTCTAACTATGGCTACACCTTC. This codes for CASSPGQSNYGYTF.

The gene calls are TRBV7-8 and TRBJ1-5; 9 bases map to TRBD1. Germline V CDR1 and CDR2: SGHVS, FQNEAQ. The CDR3 consists of 17 residues. The V and J ends lost 5 bases and 7 bases, in that order; junction bases with no gene match: 15. The chain's CDR3 is CASSPRTGTGIRQPQHF. The DNA for the CDR3 is TGTGCCAGCAGCCCAAGAACCGGGACAGGGATTAGGCAGCCCCAGCATTTT.

This clone was picked up one time. V usage is TRBV19 and J usage is TRBJ1-2; 8 bases agree with TRBD1. Germline lookup yields CDR1 LNHDA and CDR2 SQIVND (reference sequence). Trimming took 8 bases from V and 4 from J; bases not matched to a gene: 3. CDR3 length equals 12 residues. The CDR3 DNA reads TGTGCCAGTCGGACAGGGATCTATGGCTACACCTTC. Translation: CASRTGIYGYTF.

Here the CDR3 reads CASNRGFNYGYTF. The CDR3 region has the DNA TGTGCCAGCAACAGGGGGTTCAACTATGGCTACACCTTC. J is TRBJ1-2 and V is TRBV28; the match to TRBD1 covers 8 bases. CDR3 size: 13 residues. Looked up from germline, CDR1 is MDHEN and CDR2 is SYDVKM. The V gene end was trimmed by 7 bases and the J gene end by 2 bases; junction bases not matched to a gene: 3.

Of note for this clone: The identical CDR3 is also encoded by other nucleotide sequences in the sample. CDR3 in amino acids: CASSQGRGPNTGELFF. In nucleotides, the CDR3 is TGTGCCAGCAGCCAAGGACGGGGGCCGAACACCGGGGAGCTGTTTTTT. The V call is TRBV14, the J call TRBJ2-2; D may match TRBD1 or TRBD2 (6 bases each). The CDR3 has 16 residues. V lost 1 base to trimming and J lost 0 bases, with 9 bases between them. From germline, CDR1 is SGHDN and CDR2 FVKESK.

This clone turned up a few times. The chain couples TRBV6-1 to TRBJ2-3; D is unclear. CDR1 and CDR2 (germline): MNHNS, SASEGT. The CDR3 consists of 12 residues. V was clipped by 5 bases and J by 6 bases, with 9 bases between them. The CDR3 loop reads CASSPPWDTQYF. For the CDR3, the DNA is TGTGCCAGCAGTCCCCCCTGGGATACGCAGTATTTT.

This chain uses TRBV5-6 with TRBJ1-1; D gene uncertain. V dropped 4 bases and J dropped 0 bases, with 16 bases sitting between them. Germline assignment: CDR1 SGHDT and CDR2 YYEEEE. This CDR3 spans 16 amino acids. As DNA, the CDR3 is TGTGCCAGCAGCCTCGGTTCACGCAGCATGAACACTGAAGCTTTCTTT. As protein: CASSLGSRSMNTEAFF. Complete variable domain (other parts from reference TRBV5-6 and TRBJ1-1): DAGVTQSPTHLIKTRGQQVTLRCSPKSGHDTVSWYQQALGQGPQFIFQYYEEEERQRGNFPDRFSGHQFPNYSSELNVNALLLGDSALYLCASSLGSRSMNTEAFFGQGTRLTVV.

This chain connects TRBV6-1 to TRBJ1-2; no firm D call. This CDR3 region has 15 residues. Germline V lookup: CDR1 MNHNS, CDR2 SASEGT. The V end lost 2 bases, the J end lost 4 bases, and 14 bases lay between the germline ends. The CDR3 here is CASSELVGEGYGYTF. CDR3 coding DNA: TGTGCCAGCAGTGAATTAGTGGGCGAGGGCTATGGCTACACCTTC.

A single count supports this clone. The rearrangement links TRBV13 to TRBJ2-3, with TRBD2 matching 13 bases. Germline-derived CDR1 and CDR2 are PRHDT and FYEKMQ (reference sequence). Trimming at V came to 1 base and at J to 6 bases, leaving 13 bases not matched to a gene. The CDR3 has 19 amino acids. CDR3 DNA: TGTGCCAGCAGCTTAGCCCCCATCACTAGCGGGGGGGCCGCGGATACGCAGTATTTT. Amino acid sequence: CASSLAPITSGGAADTQYF.